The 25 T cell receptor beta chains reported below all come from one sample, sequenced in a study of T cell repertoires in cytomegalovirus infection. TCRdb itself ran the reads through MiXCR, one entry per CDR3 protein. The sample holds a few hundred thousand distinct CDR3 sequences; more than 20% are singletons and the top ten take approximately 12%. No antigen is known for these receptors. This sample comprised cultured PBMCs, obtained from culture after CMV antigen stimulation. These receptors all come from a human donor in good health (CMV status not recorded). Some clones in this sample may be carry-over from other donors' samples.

The CDR3 bases are TGTGCCAGCAGCCTCAATCGGTTAGACAGGCAGTATGGCTACACCTTC. Protein: CASSLNRLDRQYGYTF. V and J are TRBV7-2 and TRBJ1-2; the D gene is possibly TRBD1 (6 bases). Per the germline V gene, CDR1 is SGHTA and CDR2 is FQGNSA. This CDR3 contains 16 residues. V was trimmed by 5 bases and J by 5 bases, leaving 21 bases between them.

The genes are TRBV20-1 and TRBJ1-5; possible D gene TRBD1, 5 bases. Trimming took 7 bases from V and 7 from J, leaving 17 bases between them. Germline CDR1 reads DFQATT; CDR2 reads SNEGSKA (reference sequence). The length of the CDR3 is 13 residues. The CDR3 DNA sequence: TGCAGTGTATTCATACAGGTAGACCAGCCCCAGCATTTT. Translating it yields CSVFIQVDQPQHF.

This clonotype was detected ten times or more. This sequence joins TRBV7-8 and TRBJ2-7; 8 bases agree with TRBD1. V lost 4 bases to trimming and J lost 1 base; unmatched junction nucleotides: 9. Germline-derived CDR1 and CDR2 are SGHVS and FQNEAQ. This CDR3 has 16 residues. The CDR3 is CASSSPGQGSSYEQYF. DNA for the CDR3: TGTGCCAGCAGCTCTCCAGGACAGGGCTCTTCCTACGAGCAGTACTTC. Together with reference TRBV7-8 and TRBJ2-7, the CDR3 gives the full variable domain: GAGVSQSPRYKVAKRGQDVALRCDPISGHVSLFWYQQALGQGPEFLTYFQNEAQLDKSGLPSDRFFAERPEGSVSTLKIQRTQQEDSAVYLCASSSPGQGSSYEQYFGPGTRLTVT.

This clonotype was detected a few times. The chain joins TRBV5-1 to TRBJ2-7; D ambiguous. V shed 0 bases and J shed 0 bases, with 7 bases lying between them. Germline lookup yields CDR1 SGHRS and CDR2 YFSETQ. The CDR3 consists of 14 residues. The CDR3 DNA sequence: TGCGCCAGCAGCTTGGAAAGTTTCTCCTACGAGCAGTACTTC. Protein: CASSLESFSYEQYF.

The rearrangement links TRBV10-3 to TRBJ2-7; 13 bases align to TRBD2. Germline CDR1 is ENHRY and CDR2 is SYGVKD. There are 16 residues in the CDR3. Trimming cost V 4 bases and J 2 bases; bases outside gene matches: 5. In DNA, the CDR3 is TGTGCCATCAGTGGGGGCGGACTAGCGGGAGCCTACGAGCAGTACTTC. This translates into CAISGGGLAGAYEQYF.

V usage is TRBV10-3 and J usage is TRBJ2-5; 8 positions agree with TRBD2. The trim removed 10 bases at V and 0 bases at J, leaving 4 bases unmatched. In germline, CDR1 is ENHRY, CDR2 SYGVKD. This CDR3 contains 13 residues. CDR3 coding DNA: TGTGCCACCACGGGACTAGACCAAGAGACCCAGTACTTC. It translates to CATTGLDQETQYF.

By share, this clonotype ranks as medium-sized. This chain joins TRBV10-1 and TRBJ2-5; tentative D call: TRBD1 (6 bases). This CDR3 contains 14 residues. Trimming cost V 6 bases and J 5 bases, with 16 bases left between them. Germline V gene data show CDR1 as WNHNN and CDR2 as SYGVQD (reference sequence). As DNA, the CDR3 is TGCGCCAGCAGCGATTATACAGGGATCGAGACCCAGTACTTC. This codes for CASSDYTGIETQYF.

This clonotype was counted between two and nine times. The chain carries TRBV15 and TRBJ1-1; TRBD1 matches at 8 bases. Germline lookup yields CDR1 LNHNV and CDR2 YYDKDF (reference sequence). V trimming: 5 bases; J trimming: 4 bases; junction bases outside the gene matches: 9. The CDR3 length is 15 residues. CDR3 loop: CATSGRTGSATEAFF. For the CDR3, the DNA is TGTGCCACCAGCGGACGGACAGGGAGTGCCACTGAAGCTTTCTTT.

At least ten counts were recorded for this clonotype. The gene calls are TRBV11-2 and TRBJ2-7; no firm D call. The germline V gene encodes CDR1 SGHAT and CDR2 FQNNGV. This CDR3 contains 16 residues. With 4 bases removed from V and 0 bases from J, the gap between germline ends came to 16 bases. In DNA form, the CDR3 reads TGTGCCAGCAGCTCGGTATTTAGGCACCGCTCCTACGAGCAGTACGTC. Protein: CASSSVFRHRSYEQYV.

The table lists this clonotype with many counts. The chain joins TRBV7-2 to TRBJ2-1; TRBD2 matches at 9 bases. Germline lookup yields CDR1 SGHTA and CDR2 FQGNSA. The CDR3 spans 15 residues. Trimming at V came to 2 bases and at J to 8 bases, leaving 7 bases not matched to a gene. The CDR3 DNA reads TGTGCCAGCAGCTTACATAGCGGGAGAGGCGATGAGCAGTTCTTC. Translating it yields CASSLHSGRGDEQFF.

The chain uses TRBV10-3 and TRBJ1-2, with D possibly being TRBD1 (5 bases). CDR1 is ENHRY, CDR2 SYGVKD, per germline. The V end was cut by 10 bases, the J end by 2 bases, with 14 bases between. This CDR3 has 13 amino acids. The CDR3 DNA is TGTGCCAACTCACAGGACGTCAACTATGGCTACACCTTC. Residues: CANSQDVNYGYTF.

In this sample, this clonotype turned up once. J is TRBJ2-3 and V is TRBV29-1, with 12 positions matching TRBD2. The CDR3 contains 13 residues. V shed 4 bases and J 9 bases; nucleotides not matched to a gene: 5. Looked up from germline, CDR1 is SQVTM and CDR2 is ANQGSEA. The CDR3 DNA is TGCAGCGTTGGACTAGCGGGAGCGGGGACGCAGTATTTT. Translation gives CSVGLAGAGTQYF.

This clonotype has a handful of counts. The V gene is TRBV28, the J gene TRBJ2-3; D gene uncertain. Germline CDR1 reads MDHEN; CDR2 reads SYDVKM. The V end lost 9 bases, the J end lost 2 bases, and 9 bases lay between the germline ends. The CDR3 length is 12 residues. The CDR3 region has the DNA TGTGCCAGTTCGGACGACACAGATACGCAGTATTTT. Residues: CASSDDTDTQYF. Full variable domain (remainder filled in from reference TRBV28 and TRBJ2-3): DVKVTQSSRYLVKRTGEKVFLECVQDMDHENMFWYRQDPGLGLRLIYFSYDVKMKEKGDIPEGYSVSREKKERFSLILESASTNQTSMYLCASSDDTDTQYFGPGTRLTVL.

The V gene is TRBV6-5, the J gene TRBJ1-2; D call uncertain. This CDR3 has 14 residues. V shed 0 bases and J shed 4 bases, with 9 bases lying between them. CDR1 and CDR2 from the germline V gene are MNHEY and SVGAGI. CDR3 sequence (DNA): TGTGCCAGCAGTTACTCGCGGGGATCCTATGGCTACACCTTC. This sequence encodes CASSYSRGSYGYTF.

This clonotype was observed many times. The CDR3 nucleotides read TGTGCCAGCAGCGCCGGCTTTGGAGCGCACACAGATACGCAGTATTTT. Protein: CASSAGFGAHTDTQYF. This chain links TRBV7-2 with TRBJ2-3; D is uncertain. Per germline, CDR1 SGHTA and CDR2 FQGNSA. Between the trimmed V and J ends, which lost 5 bases and 2 bases, there was a span of 17 bases. This CDR3 contains 16 residues. Full variable domain (outside the CDR3, taken from reference TRBV7-2 and TRBJ2-3): GAGVSQSPSNKVTEKGKDVELRCDPISGHTALYWYRQSLGQGLEFLIYFQGNSAPDKSGLPSDRFSAERTGGSVSTLTIQRTQQEDSAVYLCASSAGFGAHTDTQYFGPGTRLTVL.

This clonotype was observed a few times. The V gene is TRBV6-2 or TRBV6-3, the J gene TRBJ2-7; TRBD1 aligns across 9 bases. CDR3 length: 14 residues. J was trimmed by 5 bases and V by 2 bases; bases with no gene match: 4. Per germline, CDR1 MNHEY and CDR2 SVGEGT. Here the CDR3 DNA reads TGTGCCAGCAGTTACCCAGGGACAGGGCACGAGCAGTACGTC. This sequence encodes CASSYPGTGHEQYV.

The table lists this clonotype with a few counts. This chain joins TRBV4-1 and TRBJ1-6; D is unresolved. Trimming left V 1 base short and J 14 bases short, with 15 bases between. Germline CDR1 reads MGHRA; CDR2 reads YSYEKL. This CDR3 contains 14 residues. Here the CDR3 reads CASSQVILSGTLHF. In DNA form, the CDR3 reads TGCGCCAGCAGCCAAGTGATCCTTTCCGGGACCCTCCACTTT.

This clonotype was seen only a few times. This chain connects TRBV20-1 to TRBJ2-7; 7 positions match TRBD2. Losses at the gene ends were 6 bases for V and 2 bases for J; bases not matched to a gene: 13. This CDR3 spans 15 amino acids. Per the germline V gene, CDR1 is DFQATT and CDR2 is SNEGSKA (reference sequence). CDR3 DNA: TGCAGTGCGAACCCCCGCGCGGGAGTCCCCTACGAGCAGTACTTC. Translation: CSANPRAGVPYEQYF.

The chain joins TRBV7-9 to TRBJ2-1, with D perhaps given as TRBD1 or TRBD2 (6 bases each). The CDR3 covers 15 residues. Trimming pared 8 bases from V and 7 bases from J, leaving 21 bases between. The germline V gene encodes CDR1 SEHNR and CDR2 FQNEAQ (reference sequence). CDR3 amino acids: CASSKGDSTVNEQFF. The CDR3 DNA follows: TGTGCCAGCTCGAAGGGGGACTCGACCGTAAATGAGCAGTTCTTC.

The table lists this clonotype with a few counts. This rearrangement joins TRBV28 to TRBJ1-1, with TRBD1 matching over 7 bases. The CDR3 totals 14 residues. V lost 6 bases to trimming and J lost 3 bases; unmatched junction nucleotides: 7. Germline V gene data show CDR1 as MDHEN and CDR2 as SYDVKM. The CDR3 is CASRRGQWDTEAFF. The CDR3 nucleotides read TGTGCCAGCAGGAGGGGACAGTGGGACACTGAAGCTTTCTTT.

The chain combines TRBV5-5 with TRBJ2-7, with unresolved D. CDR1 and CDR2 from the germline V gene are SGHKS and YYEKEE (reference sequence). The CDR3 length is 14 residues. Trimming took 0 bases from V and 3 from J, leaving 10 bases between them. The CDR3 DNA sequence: TGTGCCAGCAGCTTGGCCGCCTCAAACTACGAGCAGTACGTC. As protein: CASSLAASNYEQYV.

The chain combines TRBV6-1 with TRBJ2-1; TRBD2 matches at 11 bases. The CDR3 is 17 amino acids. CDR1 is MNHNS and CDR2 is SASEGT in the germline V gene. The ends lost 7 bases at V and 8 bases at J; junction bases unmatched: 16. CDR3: CASNARGGLAVGDEQFF. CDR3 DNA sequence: TGTGCCAGCAACGCCCGCGGGGGACTAGCGGTCGGAGATGAGCAGTTCTTC.

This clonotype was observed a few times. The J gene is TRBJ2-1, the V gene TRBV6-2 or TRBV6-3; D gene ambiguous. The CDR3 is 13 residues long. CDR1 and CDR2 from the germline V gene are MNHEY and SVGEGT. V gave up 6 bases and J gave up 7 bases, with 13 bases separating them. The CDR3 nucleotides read TGTGCCAGCAGCCCGATGGGCCCAAATGAGCAGTTCTTC. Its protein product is CASSPMGPNEQFF.

The CDR3 DNA follows: TGTGCCAGCTCGTCGGGACACCTCTACGAGCAGTACGTC. Amino acids: CASSSGHLYEQYV. The V gene is TRBV18, the J gene TRBJ2-7; weak D call: TRBD1 (6 bases). Per the germline V gene, CDR1 is KGHSH and CDR2 is LQKENI. The CDR3 consists of 13 residues. Trimming pared 6 bases from V and 3 bases from J, leaving 12 bases between.

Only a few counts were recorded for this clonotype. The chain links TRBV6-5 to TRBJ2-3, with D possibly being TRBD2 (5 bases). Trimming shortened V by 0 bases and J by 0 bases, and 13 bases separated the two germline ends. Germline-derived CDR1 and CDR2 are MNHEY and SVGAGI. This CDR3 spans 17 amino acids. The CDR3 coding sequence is TGTGCCAGCAGTTACTCGACCAAAGACTATAGCACAGATACGCAGTATTTT. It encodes CASSYSTKDYSTDTQYF.